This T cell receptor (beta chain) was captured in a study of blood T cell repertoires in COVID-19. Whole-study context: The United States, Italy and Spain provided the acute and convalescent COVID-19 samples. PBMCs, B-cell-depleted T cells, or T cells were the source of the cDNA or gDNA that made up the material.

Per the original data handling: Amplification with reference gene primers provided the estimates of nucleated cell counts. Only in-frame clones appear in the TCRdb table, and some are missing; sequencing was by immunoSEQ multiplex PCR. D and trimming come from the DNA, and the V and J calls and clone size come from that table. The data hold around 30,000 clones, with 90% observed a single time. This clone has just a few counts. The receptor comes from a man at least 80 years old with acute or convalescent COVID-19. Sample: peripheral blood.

The DNA for the CDR3 is TGTGCCAGCAGCAAACCCTCTTGCAGGGGCAGCTCCTATAATTCACCCCTCCACTTT. It codes for CASSKPSCRGSSYNSPLHF. The chain couples TRBV21-1 to TRBJ1-6; the DNA was not compared with TRBD1, the D call given in the table. TRBV21-1 constitutes a pseudogene. The CDR3 is 19 residues long.